These 6 T cell receptor beta chains were all obtained from the same sample, sequenced in a study of blood T cells in healthy people across ages. Through a sample-barcoded 5' primer and a J-beta primer mix, a second PCR was run for roughly 7 to 12 cycles. TCRdb re-called the 5' RACE reads through MiXCR, storing one row per CDR3 protein. The data contain 790,000 or so distinct CDR3 sequences, about half of them seen just once; the ten biggest clones take up 15% to 20%. Sequenced material: blood. The source is an elderly man in good health.

This clonotype came up a few times. The chain is built from TRBV5-1 and TRBJ2-3, with 11 bases fitting TRBD2. V was pared by 0 bases and J by 2 bases, with 8 bases of the junction left unmatched. The CDR3 loop spans 18 amino acids. In germline, CDR1 is SGHRS, CDR2 YFSETQ. CDR3 DNA sequence: TGCGCCAGCAGCTTGGCCCTAGCGGGAGGCCGATTCACAGATACGCAGTATTTT. The encoded protein is CASSLALAGGRFTDTQYF.

This clonotype occurred many times. CDR3 amino acids: CASSFDRELNEQYF. The CDR3 DNA is TGTGCCAGCAGTTTCGATCGGGAGCTTAACGAGCAGTACTTC. The J gene is TRBJ2-7, the V gene TRBV12-3 or TRBV12-4; D perhaps matches TRBD2 (6 bases). The CDR3 consists of 14 residues. The germline V and J ends were trimmed by 3 bases and 5 bases, with 14 bases remaining between them.

The chain uses TRBV5-1 and TRBJ2-2, with 9 bases fitting TRBD2. CDR1 and CDR2 (germline): SGHRS, YFSETQ. With V trimmed by 2 bases and J by 7 bases, 12 bases remained unmatched. The CDR3 sequence is 17 residues long. The CDR3 DNA sequence: TGCGCCAGCAGCTTACCCGTAGCGGGAGCGGGAATCGGGGAGCTGTTTTTT. Translation: CASSLPVAGAGIGELFF.

In DNA form, the CDR3 reads TGCGCCAGCAGCAGATCAAGCGTAGACACCGGGGAGCTGTTTTTT. Protein: CASSRSSVDTGELFF. The J gene is TRBJ2-2, the V gene TRBV4-1; D gene uncertain. The CDR3 has 15 residues. Germline V gene sequence: CDR1 MGHRA, CDR2 YSYEKL. V was shortened by 5 bases and J by 3 bases, with 13 bases between the two germline ends.

This clonotype was found a few times. V and J are TRBV6-2 or TRBV6-3 and TRBJ1-2; TRBD1 is a possible D gene (5 bases). V was pared by 1 base and J by 4 bases, with 10 bases between. The CDR3 contains 14 residues. Germline V gene data show CDR1 as MNHEY and CDR2 as SVGEGT. CDR3 bases: TGTGCCAGCAGTTACTTCGACAGCAGCTATGGCTACACCTTC. Its protein product is CASSYFDSSYGYTF.

CDR3 DNA: TGTGCCAGCGGCCCGATGGGAGATAGCACAGATACGCAGTATTTT. Amino acids: CASGPMGDSTDTQYF. The J gene is TRBJ2-3, the V gene TRBV9; tentative D call: TRBD2 (5 bases). Trimming stripped 7 bases from V and 0 bases from J, with 15 bases between. Germline V gene sequence: CDR1 SGDLS, CDR2 YYNGEE. The CDR3 covers 15 residues.